Each of the 12 T cell receptor beta chains below was sequenced from the same sample in a study of blood T cell repertoires in COVID-19. The data were produced by immunoSEQ multiplex PCR, yet TCRdb's version contains in-frame clones alone and is incomplete. The data show over 150,000 clones, with about 88% seen just once and about 7% held by the top ten. Sequencing used PBMCs or T cells enriched from blood (not recorded which). The receptors here all came from a woman aged 45 to 65 who had recovered from COVID-19.

The genes are TRBV19 and TRBJ1-2; 9 bases map to TRBD1. V lost 3 bases and J lost 4; bases outside the gene matches: 9. The CDR3 has 16 residues. The germline CDR1 and CDR2 sequences are LNHDA and SQIVND (reference sequence). CDR3 DNA: TGTGCCAGTAGTATCACCTCCGTGGGACAGGGCTATGGCTACACCTTC. Translating gives CASSITSVGQGYGYTF. Together with reference TRBV19 and TRBJ1-2, the CDR3 gives the full variable domain: DGGITQSPKYLFRKEGQNVTLSCEQNLNHDAMYWYRQDPGQGLRLIYYSQIVNDFQKGDIAEGYSVSREKKESFPLTVTSAQKNPTAFYLCASSITSVGQGYGYTFGSGTRLTVV.

As to this clone: The sample carries other DNA sequences with the same CDR3. The chain combines TRBV19 with TRBJ2-3; D is possibly TRBD2 (6 bases). V lost 6 bases and J lost 6, with 10 bases in between. The CDR3 sequence is 12 residues long. Germline CDR1 is LNHDA and CDR2 is SQIVND (reference sequence). CDR3 sequence: CASRQSGDTQYF. Written as DNA, the CDR3 is TGTGCCAGTAGACAAAGCGGGGATACGCAGTATTTT.

The rearrangement links TRBV11-3 to TRBJ2-7; D is unresolved. Deletions cut 1 base from V and 6 bases from J, with 4 bases between. This CDR3 spans 11 amino acids. Germline V gene sequence: CDR1 SGHNT, CDR2 YENEEA. The CDR3 loop reads CASSLGVEQYF. CDR3 DNA sequence: TGTGCCAGCAGCTTAGGAGTCGAGCAGTACTTC.

The chain combines TRBV19 with TRBJ1-2; D gene uncertain. The CDR3 extends over 12 amino acids. Germline V gene data show CDR1 as LNHDA and CDR2 as SQIVND (reference sequence). Trimming took 6 bases from V and 1 from J, leaving 6 bases between them. CDR3 bases: TGTGCCAGTAGCCCAGGTAACTATGGCTACACCTTC. Its translation: CASSPGNYGYTF. Full variable domain (remainder filled in from reference TRBV19 and TRBJ1-2): DGGITQSPKYLFRKEGQNVTLSCEQNLNHDAMYWYRQDPGQGLRLIYYSQIVNDFQKGDIAEGYSVSREKKESFPLTVTSAQKNPTAFYLCASSPGNYGYTFGSGTRLTVV.

The rearrangement uses TRBV5-6 and TRBJ2-7; the match to TRBD1 covers 9 bases. There are 15 residues in the CDR3. CDR1 and CDR2 (germline): SGHDT, YYEEEE. V lost 5 bases and J lost 0; bases outside the gene matches: 6. CDR3 in DNA: TGTGCCAGCAGTACAGGGACAGGGATCTCCTACGAGCAGTACTTC. It codes for CASSTGTGISYEQYF.

This clone appeared once. This rearrangement joins TRBV28 to TRBJ2-1; D may be TRBD2 (5 bases). CDR1 is MDHEN and CDR2 is SYDVKM in the germline V gene. V shed 3 bases and J shed 3 bases, with 12 bases lying between them. The CDR3 extends over 15 amino acids. The CDR3 sequence is CASSFERDNYNEQFF. The CDR3 region has the DNA TGTGCCAGCAGTTTCGAGAGGGATAACTACAATGAGCAGTTCTTC.

The CDR3 loop reads CASSSQGANYGYTF. The CDR3 nucleotides are TGTGCCAGCAGCTCCCAGGGGGCTAACTATGGCTACACCTTC. This chain connects TRBV7-2 to TRBJ1-2, with 7 bases matching TRBD1. This CDR3 is built from 14 residues. Germline values: CDR1 SGHTA, CDR2 FQGNSA. V shed 4 bases, J shed 0 bases, and the junction held 2 bases outside the gene matches.

V is TRBV7-2 and J is TRBJ2-7; no reliable D call. The V gene's germline CDR1 is SGHTA and CDR2 FQGNSA. This CDR3 spans 13 amino acids. V lost 5 bases to trimming and J lost 2 bases, with 10 bases between them. The CDR3 loop reads CASSVKLTYEQYF. The DNA for the CDR3 is TGTGCCAGCAGCGTTAAACTCACCTACGAGCAGTACTTC.

The CDR3 protein is CASSDTGSANSPLHF. CDR3 sequence (DNA): TGTGCCAGCTCAGACACAGGGTCCGCGAATTCACCCCTCCACTTT. The J gene is TRBJ1-6, the V gene TRBV18; perhaps TRBD1 as D (6 bases). From germline, CDR1 is KGHSH and CDR2 LQKENI. The CDR3 contains 15 residues. Trimming removed 5 bases from V and 7 bases from J, with 15 bases in between.

This chain uses TRBV15 with TRBJ2-1; D is possibly TRBD2 (5 bases). The V gene lost 0 bases and the J gene lost 0 bases, with 15 bases spanning the gap. Germline V gives CDR1 LNHNV, CDR2 YYDKDF (reference sequence). The CDR3 is 18 amino acids. The CDR3 nucleotides are TGTGCCACCAGCAGAGATCCTGGCGGGTCTAGCTCCTACAATGAGCAGTTCTTC. It encodes CATSRDPGGSSSYNEQFF.

The CDR3 sequence is CASSPPDRYNEQFF. The CDR3 coding sequence is TGTGCCAGCAGTCCCCCCGACAGGTACAATGAGCAGTTCTTC. The chain is built from TRBV28 and TRBJ2-1, with D possibly TRBD1 on 6 matching bases. The V and J ends lost 5 bases and 4 bases respectively, with 12 bases between them. Per the germline V gene, CDR1 is MDHEN and CDR2 is SYDVKM. The CDR3 length is 14 residues.

J is TRBJ1-6 and V is TRBV27; maybe TRBD1 (6 bases). Germline CDR1 and CDR2: MNHEY and SMNVEV (reference sequence). With 9 bases removed from V and 3 bases from J, the gap between germline ends came to 12 bases. The CDR3 is made up of 14 amino acids. CDR3 nucleotides: TGTGCCAGGCCAACAGGGTACTATAATTCACCCCTCCACTTT. Translated, it gives CARPTGYYNSPLHF.